One sample yielded the 2 T cell receptor beta chains listed below, sequenced in a study of blood T cell repertoires in COVID-19. Assay: immunoSEQ multiplex PCR; the TCRdb copy retains only in-frame clones and omits some. The data show approximately 110,000 clones, over 80% seen once. Sequencing was done on a sample of peripheral blood. The receptors shown here come from a woman in her fifties or sixties with acute or convalescent COVID-19.

The V and J genes are TRBV6-2 or TRBV6-3 and TRBJ2-2; D may be TRBD1 (5 bases). The V gene's germline CDR1 is MNHEY and CDR2 SVGEGT. Between the trimmed V and J ends, which lost 4 bases and 1 base, there was a span of 13 bases. This CDR3 region has 16 residues. The CDR3 here is CASSFGHSVNTGELFF. CDR3 nucleotide sequence: TGTGCCAGCAGTTTCGGACATTCGGTGAACACCGGGGAGCTGTTTTTT.

The rearrangement links TRBV7-9 to TRBJ2-3, with unresolved D. Looked up from germline, CDR1 is SEHNR and CDR2 is FQNEAQ (reference sequence). Trimming took 5 bases from V and 6 from J, leaving 12 bases between them. The CDR3 has 13 amino acids. The chain's CDR3 is CASSHKAGDTQYF. CDR3 in DNA: TGTGCCAGCAGCCATAAAGCCGGGGATACGCAGTATTTT.